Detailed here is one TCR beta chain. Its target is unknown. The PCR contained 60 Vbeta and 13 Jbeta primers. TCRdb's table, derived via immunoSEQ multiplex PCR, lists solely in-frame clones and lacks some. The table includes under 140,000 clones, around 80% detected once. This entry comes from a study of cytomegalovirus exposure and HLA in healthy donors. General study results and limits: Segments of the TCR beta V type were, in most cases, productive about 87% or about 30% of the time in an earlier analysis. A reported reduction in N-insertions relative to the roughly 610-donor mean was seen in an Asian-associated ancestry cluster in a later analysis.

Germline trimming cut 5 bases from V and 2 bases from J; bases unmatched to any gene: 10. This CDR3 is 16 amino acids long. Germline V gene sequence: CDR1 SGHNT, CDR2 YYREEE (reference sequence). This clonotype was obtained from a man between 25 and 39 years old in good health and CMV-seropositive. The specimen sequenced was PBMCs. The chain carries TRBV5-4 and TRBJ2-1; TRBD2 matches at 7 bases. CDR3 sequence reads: CASSTSGLVAYNEQFF. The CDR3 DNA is TGTGCCAGCAGTACCAGCGGACTAGTGGCCTACAATGAGCAGTTCTTC.